These 8 T cell receptor beta chains share one sample of origin, sequenced in a study of cytomegalovirus exposure and HLA in healthy donors. PCR employed 60 Vbeta and 13 Jbeta primers. Sequencing was performed with immunoSEQ multiplex PCR; in TCRdb, only in-frame clones are kept and a portion is missing. The table records about 99,000 clones, 10% of them present only once. The specimen sequenced was PBMCs. These receptors were obtained from a man in his forties in good health and CMV-seropositive.

The genes are TRBV6-1 and TRBJ2-1, with 9 bases that match TRBD2. Germline V gene lookup returns CDR1 MNHNS and CDR2 SASEGT. With 2 bases clipped from V and 9 bases from J, the junction kept 8 bases outside the gene matches. This CDR3 has 15 residues. The CDR3 loop reads CASSEMAGGPPEQFF. The CDR3 region has the DNA TGTGCCAGCAGTGAAATGGCGGGAGGGCCACCTGAGCAGTTCTTC.

The V and J genes are TRBV4-3 and TRBJ1-2; tentatively, D is TRBD1 (6 bases). This CDR3 has 15 residues. V was pared by 1 base and J by 7 bases, with 16 bases between. The germline gives CDR1 LGHNA, CDR2 YSLEER. The CDR3 loop is CASSQGGGGALGYTF. The CDR3 coding sequence is TGCGCCAGCAGCCAAGGGGGAGGGGGGGCGCTTGGCTACACCTTC.

The chain couples TRBV7-7 to TRBJ2-7, with 14 bases identical to TRBD2. CDR3 size: 15 residues. The germline gives CDR1 SSHAT, CDR2 FNYEAQ (reference sequence). This chain's CDR3 is CAGSPGLAGVNEQYF. DNA of the CDR3: TGTGCTGGCAGCCCGGGACTAGCGGGAGTTAACGAGCAGTACTTC.

This clone showed up just a few times. This chain links TRBV25-1 with TRBJ2-7; 11 nucleotides match TRBD1. J lost 3 bases, V lost 6 bases, and 4 bases had no gene match. This CDR3 is 14 amino acids long. Per the germline V gene, CDR1 is MGHDK and CDR2 is SYGVNS. CDR3 bases: TGTGCCAGCAGACCGGGACAGGGGGTCTACGAGCAGTACTTC. Its translation is CASRPGQGVYEQYF.

The chain is built from TRBV29-1 and TRBJ2-2; 7 bases match TRBD1. The CDR3 spans 14 residues. The germline CDR1 and CDR2 sequences are SQVTM and ANQGSEA. V was clipped by 6 bases and J by 5 bases; unmatched bases: 9. The CDR3 spells CSVHRGESTGELFF. CDR3 in DNA: TGCAGCGTCCACAGGGGAGAATCGACCGGGGAGCTGTTTTTT.

The chain couples TRBV11-2 to TRBJ2-2; unclear D gene. Germline assignment: CDR1 SGHAT and CDR2 FQNNGV. The CDR3 covers 11 residues. V shed 1 base and J shed 8 bases, with 2 bases lying between them. CDR3 DNA sequence: TGTGCCAGCAGCTTAGCTGGGGAGCTGTTTTTT. The encoded protein is CASSLAGELFF. Combining the CDR3 with reference TRBV11-2 and TRBJ2-2 gives the whole variable domain EAGVAQSPRYKIIEKRQSVAFWCNPISGHATLYWYQQILGQGPKLLIQFQNNGVVDDSQLPKDRFSAERLKGVDSTLKIQPAKLEDSAVYLCASSLAGELFFGEGSRLTVL.

In this sample, this clone turned up a few times. The chain combines TRBV4-1 with TRBJ2-3; 14 nucleotides agree with TRBD2. Trimming removed 2 bases from V and 4 bases from J; junction bases left unmatched: 11. The germline CDR1 and CDR2 sequences are MGHRA and YSYEKL. CDR3 length: 19 amino acids. In DNA form, the CDR3 reads TGCGCCAGCAGCCAATCCGGGACTAGCGGGAGAAGGTTGCCAGATACGCAGTATTTT. It translates to CASSQSGTSGRRLPDTQYF.

This clone was picked up a small number of times. This chain joins TRBV7-9 and TRBJ2-2; D not certain. Trimming pared 2 bases from V and 3 bases from J, leaving 7 bases between. The germline V gene has CDR1 SEHNR and CDR2 FQNEAQ (reference sequence). The CDR3 is 14 amino acids. The CDR3 DNA follows: TGTGCCAGCAGCTTAAGCGAGCACACCGGGGAGCTGTTTTTT. Translation gives CASSLSEHTGELFF.